The 5 T cell receptor beta chains in this list originate from one sample, sequenced in a study of CD8+CD57+ T cells in acquired aplastic anemia. Individuals selected for sequencing had exhibited CD8+CD57+ cell expansion on flow cytometry. Genomic DNA was employed as the template in profiling TCR beta VDJ and CDR3. TCRdb reprocessed the reads with MiXCR, giving one entry per CDR3 protein. The sample lists 450,000 to 600,000 distinct CDR3 sequences, approximately 33% occurring once. Sequencing was carried out using sorted CD4+, CD8+, or CD8+CD57+ T cells (not recorded which) from PBMCs. All receptors come from a human donor with aplastic anemia.

This clonotype appeared many times. The J gene is TRBJ2-5, the V gene TRBV7-2, with TRBD2 identical over 12 bases. Germline CDR1 is SGHTA and CDR2 is FQGNSA. Losses at the gene ends were 6 bases for V and 2 bases for J; bases not matched to a gene: 4. This CDR3 is 15 amino acids long. Here the CDR3 DNA reads TGTGCCAGCAGTCCCACTAGCGGGAGGCAAGAGACCCAGTACTTC. It translates to CASSPTSGRQETQYF.

CDR3 in amino acids: CASSPMGLGEQYF. The CDR3 region has the DNA TGCGCCAGCAGCCCCATGGGGCTGGGTGAGCAGTACTTC. The chain has TRBV4-1 and TRBJ2-7; TRBD1 is a possible D gene (5 bases). Trimming shortened V by 4 bases and J by 7 bases, and 14 bases separated the two germline ends. The CDR3 is 13 amino acids. Germline CDR1 reads MGHRA; CDR2 reads YSYEKL.

The chain recombines TRBV20-1 with TRBJ1-3; D possibly corresponds to TRBD1 (5 bases). The CDR3 is 15 residues long. Looked up from germline, CDR1 is DFQATT and CDR2 is SNEGSKA (reference sequence). Trimming pared 2 bases from V and 3 bases from J, leaving 14 bases between. The DNA for the CDR3 is TGCAGTGCTAGATTTTTGGTAGGGGTTGGAAACACCATATATTTT. Its protein is CSARFLVGVGNTIYF.

This clonotype was detected many times. The V gene is TRBV7-3, the J gene TRBJ2-5, with 7 bases aligning to TRBD1. CDR3 length equals 13 residues. The J segment lost 4 bases and the V segment lost 3 bases, leaving 2 bases of the junction unmatched. Looked up from germline, CDR1 is SGHTA and CDR2 is FQGTGA. Here the CDR3 DNA reads TGTGCCAGCAGCTTGTACAGGGGAGAGACCCAGTACTTC. Its translation is CASSLYRGETQYF.

A few counts support this clonotype. The V call is TRBV5-8, the J call TRBJ2-7; 10 positions match TRBD1. This CDR3 is 14 amino acids long. V shed 7 bases, J shed 4 bases, and the junction held 8 bases outside the gene matches. The germline V gene encodes CDR1 SGHTS and CDR2 YDEGEE. CDR3 coding DNA: TGTGCCAGCGGAAGACAGGGGGCGGTATACGAGCAGTACTTC. Translating gives CASGRQGAVYEQYF.